Included here is one TCR beta chain sequence, with context. No cognate antigen has been identified for it. Base qualities are missing; no much larger clone stands one base away. The data were obtained in a study of T cell responses to AZD1222 COVID-19 vaccine (dated by TCRdb to the early 2020s). In the study overall: TCR sequencing covered roughly 230 trial participants: 200 to 220 given two doses of AZD1222 and about 26 given two doses of MenACWY control vaccine. Enrollment into the trials was organized by age into subgroups of 18-55, 56-69 and 70-plus years, and those subgroups contained roughly 150, 30 and 60 TCR-sequenced participants, respectively. Broad study findings and their caveats: Conclusions about previously exposed vaccinees are limited because only five or six AZD1222 recipients were SARS-CoV-2 seropositive at baseline. Participants were mostly white British and included more females than males, and it was suggested by the authors that clonal diversity may have been underestimated. The 56-69-year group was small, and its depth increase did not reach significance, likely because of low power. Because no day 14 peak-response samples were available, repertoires were characterized only after the peak T cell response. The vaccine-associated CD4 TCRs covered the entire spike protein, and the dominant responses fell in regions 160-218 and 743-854. After two AZD1222 doses, spike-specific TCR breadth and depth were significantly higher than at day 0 and than in MenACWY recipients. Reportedly, close to half of the unique spike-specific TCRs recognized epitopes lying outside the regions that are mutated in the B.1.351 and B.1.1.7 variants.

From cysteine to phenylalanine, the CDR3 is 15 amino acids long. The only DNA kept is the CDR3, 45 bases in frame from the first base. The germline ends are 11 bases apart after V is trimmed by 0 bases and J by 1 base. From the germline V gene (reference sequence), CDR1 is SGHNT and CDR2 is YYREEE. The CDR3 regions of human TCRbeta chains were subjected to immunosequencing. From the authors' description of their analysis: Repertoire TCRs were checked for matches against a reference library of SARS-CoV-2-specific TCRs that had been generated using the MIRA antigen-specificity platform. Breadth was defined as the fraction of unique TCRs that were SARS-CoV-2-associated, and depth was defined as the fraction of total T cells that were SARS-CoV-2-associated. Each spike-specific TCR was assigned to its reactive spike region and to a CD4 or CD8 class using the MIRA data. Log10-transformed breadth and depth values were compared by one-way ANOVA with Sidak's multiple comparisons tests. Not all clones reach the TCRdb copy of this immuneACCESS table, which keeps in-frame sequences only. Checked studies attribute under half of the gap to unresolved V genes and leave the rest unexplained. Clone size and V and J calls were adopted from that table, with D and trimming inferred from the DNA. Within this sample are approximately 180,000 clones, with 70% to 90% of them counted one time only. The ten top clones hold around 4.5% of the sample.

According to the study, the label for this sample's time point signals: about 28 days (+/-7) after the second vaccine dose. Reading the label with the study, this specimen's treatment or condition is: meningococcal conjugate vaccine given as trial control. Vaccinee samples came from UK trials COV001 and COV002, including a single-blind randomized controlled phase 2/3 trial of AZD1222 (ChAdOx1 nCoV-19) in healthy adults. Trial participant PBMC samples were collected at day 0 and day 28 after the second dose for TCRbeta chain sequencing. The sample in question was peripheral blood, obtained 28 days after the second dose of the MenACWY control vaccine. The rearranged segments are TRBV5-4 and TRBJ2-7, with a weak D call of TRBD1 (6 bases match). This clonotype was obtained from an adult who received the MenACWY meningococcal vaccine as a control. In nucleotide form, the sequence is TGTGCCAGCAGCTTGGACAGGGCCAGGTCCTACGAGCAGTACTTC. It specifies CASSLDRARSYEQYF. The full variable domain, completed from the reference TRBV5-4 and TRBJ2-7 proteins outside the CDR3, reads ETGVTQSPTHLIKTRGQQVTLRCSSQSGHNTVSWYQQALGQGPQFIFQYYREEENGRGNFPPRFSGLQFPNYSSELNVNALELDDSALYLCASSLDRARSYEQYFGPGTRLTVT.